This T cell receptor beta chain emerged from a study of CD8+CD57+ T cells in acquired aplastic anemia. Study-wide results and caveats: In common between the patients and the controls were more than 25 CD8+ CDR3 sequences.

Profiling that covered TCR beta VDJ and CDR3 relied on genomic DNA as its template. TCRdb reanalysed the reads using MiXCR and keeps one entry per CDR3 protein. The sample holds about 190,000 distinct CDR3 sequences, about half seen once. Looked up from germline, CDR1 is SNHLY and CDR2 is FYNNEI. The CDR3 is made up of 16 amino acids. The germline V and J ends were trimmed by 7 bases and 5 bases, with 18 bases remaining between them. Concerning this clonotype: What it binds is not known.

The chain couples TRBV2 to TRBJ1-6, with a tentative D call TRBD1 (6 bases). The sample was sorted CD4+, CD8+, or CD8+CD57+ T cells (not recorded which) from PBMCs. The receptor was isolated from a human donor in good health, serving as a control. CDR3 amino acids: CASTPLHRDNNSPLHF. Here the CDR3 DNA reads TGTGCCAGCACCCCTCTCCACCGGGACAATAATTCACCCCTCCACTTT.